This entry features one T cell receptor (beta chain) sequence. These data belong to a study of cytomegalovirus exposure and HLA in healthy donors. Study context: The approximately 120 validation repertoires, a later analysis reported, used the same platform as the approximately 670 first-cohort repertoires.

The germline CDR1 and CDR2 sequences are SGHTA and FQGTGA. The CDR3 length is 16 residues. V gave up 4 bases and J gave up 7 bases, with 23 bases separating them. TCRdb keeps only in-frame clones here, not all; method: immunoSEQ multiplex PCR. The sample shows approximately 100,000 clones, roughly 90% of them seen only once. This chain links TRBV7-3 with TRBJ2-7, with D possibly TRBD2 on 6 matching bases. The sequenced sample was PBMCs. The source is a woman aged 18 to 35 in good health and CMV-seronegative. This CDR3 is CASSSSPGLPGWEQYF. DNA of the CDR3: TGTGCCAGCAGCTCCTCTCCGGGACTTCCCGGGTGGGAGCAGTACTTC.